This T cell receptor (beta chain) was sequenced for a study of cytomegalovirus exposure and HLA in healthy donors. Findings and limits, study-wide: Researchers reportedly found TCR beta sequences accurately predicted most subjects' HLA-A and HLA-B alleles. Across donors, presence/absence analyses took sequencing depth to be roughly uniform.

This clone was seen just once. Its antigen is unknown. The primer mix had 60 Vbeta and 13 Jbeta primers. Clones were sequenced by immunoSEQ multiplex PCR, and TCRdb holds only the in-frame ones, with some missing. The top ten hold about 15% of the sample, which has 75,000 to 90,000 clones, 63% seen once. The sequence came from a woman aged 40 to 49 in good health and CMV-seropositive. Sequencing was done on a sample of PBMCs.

The CDR3 protein is CASSTPRGQSTDTQYF. The CDR3 DNA reads TGTGCCAGCAGTACCCCTAGAGGACAAAGCACAGATACGCAGTATTTT. The chain employs TRBV28 and TRBJ2-3, with a tentative D call TRBD1 (5 bases). Trimming removed 5 bases at V and 0 bases at J, with 15 bases between. The germline V gene encodes CDR1 MDHEN and CDR2 SYDVKM. There are 16 residues in the CDR3. Based on the CDR3 plus reference TRBV28 and TRBJ2-3, the full variable domain is DVKVTQSSRYLVKRTGEKVFLECVQDMDHENMFWYRQDPGLGLRLIYFSYDVKMKEKGDIPEGYSVSREKKERFSLILESASTNQTSMYLCASSTPRGQSTDTQYFGPGTRLTVL.